This T cell receptor beta chain is from a study of naive and memory T cell subsets. The beta constant-region primer was an equimolar mix of two oligonucleotides covering TRBC1 and TRBC2. The ligated cDNA underwent four PCR rounds using SP2 and nested alpha and beta constant-region primers. TCRdb called the UMI-ligation and nested PCR reads again in MiXCR, with one record for every CDR3 protein. Found here are 130,000 to 150,000 distinct CDR3 sequences, over 15% of them singletons; the top ten hold roughly 0.14%. V lost 6 bases to trimming and J lost 2 bases; unmatched junction nucleotides: 7. In germline, CDR1 is MDHEN, CDR2 SYDVKM. This CDR3 region has 15 residues. Overnight CMV lysate stimulation of fresh PBMCs defined donor CMV status by CD4+ IFNgamma. This clonotype came up a few times.

This rearrangement joins TRBV28 to TRBJ2-3; TRBD2 agrees at 8 bases. Sequenced material: naive CD4+ T cells from blood. The TCR sequence derives from a human donor in good health. CDR3 nucleotide sequence: TGTGCCAGCAGCCTTAGCGGGGTTCTCACAGATACGCAGTATTTT. This sequence encodes CASSLSGVLTDTQYF.